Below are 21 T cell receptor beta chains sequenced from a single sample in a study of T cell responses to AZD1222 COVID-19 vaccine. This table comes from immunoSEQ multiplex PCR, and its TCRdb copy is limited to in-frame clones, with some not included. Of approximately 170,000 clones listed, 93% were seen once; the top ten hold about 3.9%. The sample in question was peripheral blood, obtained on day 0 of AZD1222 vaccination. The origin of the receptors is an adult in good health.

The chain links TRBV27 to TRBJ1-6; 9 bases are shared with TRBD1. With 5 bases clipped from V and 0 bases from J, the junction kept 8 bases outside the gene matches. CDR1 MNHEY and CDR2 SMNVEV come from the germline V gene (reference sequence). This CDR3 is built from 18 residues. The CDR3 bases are TGTGCCAGCAGTCCCTTACAGGGGGCCTACTCCTATAATTCACCCCTCCACTTT. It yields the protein CASSPLQGAYSYNSPLHF.

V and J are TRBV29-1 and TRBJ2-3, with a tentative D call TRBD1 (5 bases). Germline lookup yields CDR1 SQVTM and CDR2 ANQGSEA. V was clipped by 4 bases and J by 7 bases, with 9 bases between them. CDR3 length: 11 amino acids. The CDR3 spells CSVGGANTQYF. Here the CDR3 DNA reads TGCAGCGTTGGTGGGGCTAATACGCAGTATTTT.

The CDR3 spells CASIDLTDTQYF. As DNA, the CDR3 is TGTGCCAGCATAGATCTCACAGATACGCAGTATTTT. The chain is built from TRBV7-9 and TRBJ2-3; no clear D gene. From germline, CDR1 is SEHNR and CDR2 FQNEAQ (reference sequence). The CDR3 totals 12 residues. V lost 7 bases and J lost 2, with 7 bases in between.

CDR3 in DNA: TGCAGCGTCAAACCCGGGGGCGGAAAGAACACCGGGGAGCTGTTTTTT. Residues: CSVKPGGGKNTGELFF. The chain couples TRBV29-1 to TRBJ2-2; tentatively, D is TRBD1 or TRBD2 (6 bases each). V dropped 6 bases and J dropped 1 base, with 18 bases sitting between them. Per germline, CDR1 SQVTM and CDR2 ANQGSEA. This CDR3 comprises 16 residues.

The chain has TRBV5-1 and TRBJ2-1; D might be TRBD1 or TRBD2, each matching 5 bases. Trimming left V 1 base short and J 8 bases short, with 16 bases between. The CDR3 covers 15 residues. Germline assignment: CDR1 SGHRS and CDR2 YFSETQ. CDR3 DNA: TGCGCCAGCAGCTTGTACGGACTGGGGGTGGATGAGCAGTTCTTC. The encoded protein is CASSLYGLGVDEQFF.

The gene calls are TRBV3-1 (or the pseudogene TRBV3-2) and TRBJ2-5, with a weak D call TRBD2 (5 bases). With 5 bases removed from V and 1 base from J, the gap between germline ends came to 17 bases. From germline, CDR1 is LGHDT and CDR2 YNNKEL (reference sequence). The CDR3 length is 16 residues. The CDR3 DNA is TGTGCCAGCAGCTTAAGGGTCCGGGGTCTCCAAGAGACCCAGTACTTC. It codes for CASSLRVRGLQETQYF.

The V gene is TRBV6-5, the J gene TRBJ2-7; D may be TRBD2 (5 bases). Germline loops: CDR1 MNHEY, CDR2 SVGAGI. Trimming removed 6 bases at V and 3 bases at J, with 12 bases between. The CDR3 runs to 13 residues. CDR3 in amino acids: CASRSLARYEQYF. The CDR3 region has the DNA TGTGCCAGCAGAAGCCTAGCCCGCTACGAGCAGTACTTC.

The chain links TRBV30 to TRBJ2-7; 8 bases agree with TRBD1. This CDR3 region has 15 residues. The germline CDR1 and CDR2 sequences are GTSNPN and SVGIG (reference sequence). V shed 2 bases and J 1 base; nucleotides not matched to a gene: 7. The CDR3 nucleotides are TGTGCCTGGAGTTTCGGGACAGGAGGTTCCTACGAGCAGTACTTC. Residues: CAWSFGTGGSYEQYF.

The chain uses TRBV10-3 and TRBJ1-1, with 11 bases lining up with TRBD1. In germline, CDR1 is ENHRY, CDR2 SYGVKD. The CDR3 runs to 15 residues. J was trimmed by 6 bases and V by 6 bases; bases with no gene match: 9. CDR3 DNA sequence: TGTGCCATCAGCGGTCGGACAGGGGGCAATTCTGAAGCTTTCTTT. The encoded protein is CAISGRTGGNSEAFF.

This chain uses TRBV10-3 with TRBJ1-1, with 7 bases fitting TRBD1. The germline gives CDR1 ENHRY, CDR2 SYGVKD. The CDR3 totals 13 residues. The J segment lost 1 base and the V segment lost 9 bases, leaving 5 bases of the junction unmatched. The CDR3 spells CAIGRQGNTEAFF. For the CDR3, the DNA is TGTGCCATAGGCCGACAGGGGAACACTGAAGCTTTCTTT.

As DNA, the CDR3 is TGTGCCAGCAGCCCATTCCCCCCCCGCCAGAGGGGCATCCAAGAGACCCAGTACTTC. It codes for CASSPFPPRQRGIQETQYF. The chain uses TRBV11-2 and TRBJ2-5; perhaps D is TRBD1 or TRBD2 (5 bases each). V was trimmed by 5 bases and J by 1 base, leaving 26 bases between them. Germline V gives CDR1 SGHAT, CDR2 FQNNGV. This CDR3 is 19 amino acids long.

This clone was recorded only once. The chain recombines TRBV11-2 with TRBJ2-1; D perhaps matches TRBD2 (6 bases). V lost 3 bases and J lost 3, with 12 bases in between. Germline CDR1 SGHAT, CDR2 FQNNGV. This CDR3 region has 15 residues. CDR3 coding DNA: TGTGCCAGCAGCTTTATTACGGGAGTCTACAATGAGCAGTTCTTC. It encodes CASSFITGVYNEQFF.

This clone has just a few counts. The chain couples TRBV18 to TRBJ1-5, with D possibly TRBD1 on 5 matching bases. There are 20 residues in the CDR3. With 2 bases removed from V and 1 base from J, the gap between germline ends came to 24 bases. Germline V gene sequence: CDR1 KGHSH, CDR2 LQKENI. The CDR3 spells CASSPNRLDMAIGSNQPQHF. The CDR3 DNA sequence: TGTGCCAGCTCACCAAACAGGCTTGATATGGCCATCGGGAGCAATCAGCCCCAGCATTTT.

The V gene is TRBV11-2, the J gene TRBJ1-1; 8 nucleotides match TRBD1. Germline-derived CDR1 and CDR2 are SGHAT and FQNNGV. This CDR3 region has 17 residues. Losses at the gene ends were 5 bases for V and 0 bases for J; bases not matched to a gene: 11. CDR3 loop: CASSLYRGGNMNTEAFF. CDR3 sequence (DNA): TGTGCCAGCAGCCTTTACAGGGGGGGTAATATGAACACTGAAGCTTTCTTT.

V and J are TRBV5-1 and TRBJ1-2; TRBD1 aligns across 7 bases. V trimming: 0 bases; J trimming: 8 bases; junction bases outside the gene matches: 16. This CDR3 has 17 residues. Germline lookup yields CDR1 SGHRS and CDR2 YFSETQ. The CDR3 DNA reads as TGCGCCAGCAGCTTGGGGTCCGGGCGAGACAGGGAGAACGGCTACACCTTC. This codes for CASSLGSGRDRENGYTF.

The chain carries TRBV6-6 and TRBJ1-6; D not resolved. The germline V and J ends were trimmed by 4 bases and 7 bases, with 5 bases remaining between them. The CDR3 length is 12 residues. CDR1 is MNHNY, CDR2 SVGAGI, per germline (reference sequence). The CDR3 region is CASSSRNSPLHF. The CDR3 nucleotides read TGTGCCAGCAGTTCCCGAAATTCACCCCTCCACTTT.

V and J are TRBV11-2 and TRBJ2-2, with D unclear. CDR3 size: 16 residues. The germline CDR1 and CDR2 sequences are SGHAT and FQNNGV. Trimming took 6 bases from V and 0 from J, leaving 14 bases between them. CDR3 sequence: CASSYMRPTNTGELFF. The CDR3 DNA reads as TGTGCCAGCAGTTATATGAGGCCCACGAACACCGGGGAGCTGTTTTTT.

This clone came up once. CDR3 DNA: TGTGCCAGTACCACGGACAGGTGGTTGGGAAACACCATATATTTT. Translated, it gives CASTTDRWLGNTIYF. The V call is TRBV19, the J call TRBJ1-3; 7 positions agree with TRBD1. CDR3 length equals 15 residues. Unmatched junction bases numbered 10, after V lost 7 bases and J lost 4 bases. CDR1 LNHDA and CDR2 SQIVND come from the germline V gene (reference sequence).

This chain's CDR3 is CASSEYPTVWGGEQYF. The DNA for the CDR3 is TGTGCCAGCAGTGAATACCCTACTGTTTGGGGGGGTGAGCAGTACTTC. The rearrangement joins TRBV2 to TRBJ2-7, with TRBD2 matching 7 bases. Germline V gives CDR1 SNHLY, CDR2 FYNNEI. J lost 7 bases, V lost 2 bases, and 14 bases had no gene match. The length of the CDR3 is 16 residues.

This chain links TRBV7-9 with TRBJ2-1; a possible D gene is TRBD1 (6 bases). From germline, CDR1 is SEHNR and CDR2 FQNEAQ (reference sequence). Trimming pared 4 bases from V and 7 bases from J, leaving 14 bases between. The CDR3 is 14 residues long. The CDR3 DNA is TGTGCCAGCAGCTACCCAGGGGAGAGGAATGAGCAGTTCTTC. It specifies CASSYPGERNEQFF.

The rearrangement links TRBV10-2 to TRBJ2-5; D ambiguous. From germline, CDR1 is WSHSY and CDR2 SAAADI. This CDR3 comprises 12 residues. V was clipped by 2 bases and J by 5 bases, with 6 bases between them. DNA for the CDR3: TGCGCCAGCAGTGAGCCGAGCGAGACCCAGTACTTC. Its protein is CASSEPSETQYF.